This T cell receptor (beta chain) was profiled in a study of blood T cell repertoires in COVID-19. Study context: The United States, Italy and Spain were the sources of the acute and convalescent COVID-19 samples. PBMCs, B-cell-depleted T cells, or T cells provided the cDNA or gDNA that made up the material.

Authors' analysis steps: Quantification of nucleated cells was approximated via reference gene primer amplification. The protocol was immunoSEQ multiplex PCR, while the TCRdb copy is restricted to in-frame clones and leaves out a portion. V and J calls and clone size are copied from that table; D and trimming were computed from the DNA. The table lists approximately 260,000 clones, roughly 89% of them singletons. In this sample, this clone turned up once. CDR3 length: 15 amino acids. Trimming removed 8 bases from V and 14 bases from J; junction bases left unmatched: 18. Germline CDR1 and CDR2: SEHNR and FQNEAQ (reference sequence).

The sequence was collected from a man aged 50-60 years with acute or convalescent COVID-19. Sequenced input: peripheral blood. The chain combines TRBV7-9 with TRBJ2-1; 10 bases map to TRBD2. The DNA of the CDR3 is TGTGCCAGCGACTACATTGGGAGCGGGGGGGCTGGTGAGTTCTTC. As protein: CASDYIGSGGAGEFF.